The source of this T cell receptor beta chain is a study of cytomegalovirus exposure and HLA in healthy donors. The study's findings and limits: Sequencing depth roughly uniform across donors was assumed in presence/absence analyses.

Both 60 Vbeta primers and 13 Jbeta primers went into the PCR. The table came from immunoSEQ multiplex PCR; TCRdb's copy has only in-frame clones and leaves some out. The sample yields roughly 100,000 clones, approximately 70% seen once. Notes on this clone: Antigen unknown.

The CDR3 runs to 13 residues. Trimming pared 6 bases from V and 5 bases from J, leaving 13 bases between. Germline V gene data show CDR1 as MRHNA and CDR2 as SNTAGT. This sequence joins TRBV6-4 and TRBJ2-5, with D possibly TRBD2 on 6 matching bases. The sequenced material came from PBMCs. This TCR derives from a woman aged 50 to 60 in good health and CMV-seronegative. CDR3 residues: CASRGGPGETQYF. CDR3 coding DNA: TGTGCCAGCAGGGGGGGACCGGGTGAGACCCAGTACTTC.